The clone carrying this T cell receptor beta chain was observed a handful of times. The data were taken from a study of identical twins. From germline, CDR1 is SGHRS and CDR2 YFSETQ. The length of the CDR3 is 14 residues. V was clipped by 4 bases and J by 2 bases, with 12 bases between them. Unique molecular identifiers were in the cDNA, with template-switch universal primer binding. From the 5' RACE reads, TCRdb called clonotypes with MiXCR, one entry per CDR3 protein. This repertoire shows 1.5 million to 2 million distinct CDR3 sequences, 32% found once; its top ten account for more than 0.25%. The sequenced sample consisted of cord blood. The chain recombines TRBV5-1 with TRBJ2-5, with D possibly TRBD1 on 5 matching bases. The clonotype originates from a newborn girl in good health. CDR3 region: CASSPQQVQETQYF. CDR3 DNA: TGCGCCAGCAGCCCCCAACAGGTTCAAGAGACCCAGTACTTC.